Presented here are 19 T cell receptor beta chains from one specimen sequenced in a study of blood T cell repertoires in COVID-19. Measured with immunoSEQ multiplex PCR; TCRdb has only the in-frame clones, and not every one. The table records 90,000 to 150,000 clones, around nine tenths of them present only once. Sequenced material: peripheral blood. The receptors here all came from a woman in her forties or fifties with acute or convalescent COVID-19.

The chain is built from TRBV15 and TRBJ1-5; no clear D. CDR1 is LNHNV and CDR2 is YYDKDF in the germline V gene (reference sequence). The V end was cut by 0 bases, the J end by 0 bases, with 9 bases between. The CDR3 has 16 residues. The CDR3 DNA reads TGTGCCACCAGCAGAGATTTAACTTTTAGCAATCAGCCCCAGCATTTT. Translating gives CATSRDLTFSNQPQHF.

The chain couples TRBV5-1 to TRBJ1-6; D gene unclear. V was cut by 0 bases and J by 7 bases, with 11 bases left in between. The CDR3 totals 15 residues. Germline V lookup: CDR1 SGHRS, CDR2 YFSETQ. The CDR3 bases are TGCGCCAGCAGCTTGGCCAGGACTGAGAATTCACCCCTCCACTTT. It codes for CASSLARTENSPLHF.

This clone showed up just once. The CDR3 DNA sequence: TGTGCCAGCAGTTTCTTGGGGGGGGGCACAGATACGCAGTATTTT. Translation gives CASSFLGGGTDTQYF. The J gene is TRBJ2-3, the V gene TRBV27; 7 nucleotides match TRBD2. CDR1 MNHEY and CDR2 SMNVEV come from the germline V gene (reference sequence). The V gene end was trimmed by 3 bases and the J gene end by 1 base; junction bases not matched to a gene: 4. This CDR3 comprises 15 residues.

The gene calls are TRBV2 and TRBJ1-5, with D unclear. Trimming took off 6 bases at V and 2 bases at J, with 5 bases between the two ends. Germline V gene sequence: CDR1 SNHLY, CDR2 FYNNEI. This CDR3 is 12 amino acids long. CDR3: CASRAGNQPQHF. DNA for the CDR3: TGTGCCAGCAGGGCAGGCAATCAGCCCCAGCATTTT.

The sample holds a few counts of this clone. The chain has TRBV9 and TRBJ1-2; TRBD1 aligns across 7 bases. CDR3 length: 14 amino acids. Germline CDR1 SGDLS, CDR2 YYNGEE. J was trimmed by 4 bases and V by 3 bases; bases with no gene match: 6. The CDR3 region is CASSEVPGGYGYTF. The CDR3 bases are TGTGCCAGCAGCGAAGTTCCAGGGGGCTATGGCTACACCTTC.

The V and J genes are TRBV5-1 and TRBJ1-1; 8 bases line up with TRBD1. Germline V gene sequence: CDR1 SGHRS, CDR2 YFSETQ. The J segment lost 3 bases and the V segment lost 2 bases, leaving 9 bases of the junction unmatched. The CDR3 contains 16 residues. The CDR3 DNA follows: TGCGCCAGCAGCTTAGGACAGGGAGGCCCGGACACTGAAGCTTTCTTT. This sequence encodes CASSLGQGGPDTEAFF.

V is TRBV11-2 and J is TRBJ2-7, with TRBD2 matching 10 bases. Per germline, CDR1 SGHAT and CDR2 FQNNGV. V lost 1 base to trimming and J lost 2 bases; unmatched junction nucleotides: 5. The CDR3 consists of 16 residues. CDR3 loop: CASSLGGGTSAYEQYF. CDR3 in DNA: TGTGCCAGCAGCTTAGGGGGGGGGACTAGCGCCTACGAGCAGTACTTC.

Points on this clone: This specimen includes other DNA sequences encoding the same CDR3. The CDR3 sequence is CASSPRQGTNEKLFF. For the CDR3, the DNA is TGTGCCAGCTCACCACGACAGGGGACTAATGAAAAACTGTTTTTT. This chain links TRBV18 with TRBJ1-4, with TRBD1 identical over 8 bases. Trimming removed 1 base from V and 2 bases from J; junction bases left unmatched: 0. CDR3 length equals 15 residues. Germline CDR1 and CDR2: KGHSH and LQKENI.

This chain links TRBV19 with TRBJ2-5; 7 nucleotides line up with TRBD2. CDR3 length: 14 amino acids. The germline V gene encodes CDR1 LNHDA and CDR2 SQIVND (reference sequence). The junction had 3 bases not matched to a gene; V was cut back by 3 bases and J by 2 bases. The CDR3 here is CASSIIGGQETQYF. The CDR3 nucleotides read TGTGCCAGTAGTATTATCGGGGGGCAAGAGACCCAGTACTTC.

The CDR3 DNA reads TGTGCCAGCAGCTTAGCGGCTTTCGCGAGGAACCAAGAGACCCAGTACTTC. Amino acid sequence: CASSLAAFARNQETQYF. V usage is TRBV7-2 and J usage is TRBJ2-5; D remains unclear. V was cut by 0 bases and J by 0 bases, with 14 bases left in between. The CDR3 totals 17 residues. The V gene's germline CDR1 is SGHTA and CDR2 FQGNSA.

The chain recombines TRBV5-1 with TRBJ2-3; a weak D match, TRBD2 (7 bases). V lost 5 bases and J lost 5, with 21 bases in between. The CDR3 runs to 16 residues. The germline gives CDR1 SGHRS, CDR2 YFSETQ. The CDR3 DNA reads as TGCGCCAGCAGAGCCCTGGGGGCCCAGCGGGGAGATACGCAGTATTTT. Translation gives CASRALGAQRGDTQYF.

The rearrangement joins TRBV6-5 to TRBJ1-5; unclear D gene. CDR1 is MNHEY, CDR2 SVGAGI, per germline. V shed 7 bases and J shed 3 bases, with 10 bases lying between them. The CDR3 has 13 amino acids. CDR3 bases: TGTGCCAGCACAGGCAGGATCAATCAGCCCCAGCATTTT. Its protein product is CASTGRINQPQHF.

DNA of the CDR3: TGTGCCAGCAGTGAAGCGCGCAGGGGCGAGACGCAGTATTTT. Amino acids: CASSEARRGETQYF. V is TRBV2 and J is TRBJ2-3, with D maybe TRBD1 (6 bases). Germline V lookup: CDR1 SNHLY, CDR2 FYNNEI. The CDR3 length is 14 residues. V dropped 0 bases and J dropped 9 bases, with 13 bases sitting between them. Variable domain in full (rest from reference TRBV2 and TRBJ2-3): EPEVTQTPSHQVTQMGQEVILRCVPISNHLYFYWYRQILGQKVEFLVSFYNNEISEKSEIFDDQFSVERPDGSNFTLKIRSTKLEDSAMYFCASSEARRGETQYFGPGTRLTVL.

The V gene is TRBV24-1, the J gene TRBJ2-3; 7 positions agree with TRBD1. CDR1 and CDR2 from the germline V gene are KGHDR and SFDVKD. Losses at the gene ends were 4 bases for V and 2 bases for J; bases not matched to a gene: 5. This CDR3 has 15 amino acids. CDR3 region: CATSETGFSTDTQYF. The CDR3 bases are TGTGCCACCAGTGAGACAGGGTTTTCCACAGATACGCAGTATTTT.

The rearrangement links TRBV4-1 to TRBJ2-5; 12 bases agree with TRBD2. CDR1 and CDR2 (germline): MGHRA, YSYEKL. This CDR3 has 18 amino acids. J was trimmed by 4 bases and V by 4 bases; bases with no gene match: 13. CDR3 protein: CASSRPPGTSGPPETQYF. In DNA form, the CDR3 reads TGCGCCAGCAGCCGCCCACCCGGGACTAGCGGGCCCCCAGAGACCCAGTACTTC.

The chain is built from TRBV4-1 and TRBJ2-4; possible D gene TRBD2, 7 bases. Germline values: CDR1 MGHRA, CDR2 YSYEKL. V lost 6 bases to trimming and J lost 0 bases, with 12 bases between them. The CDR3 has 15 amino acids. The chain's CDR3 is CASSPGGLAKNIQYF. The CDR3 region has the DNA TGCGCCAGCAGTCCCGGGGGGCTAGCCAAAAACATTCAGTACTTC.

This clone was detected only once. The V call is TRBV29-1, the J call TRBJ1-1; 9 positions agree with TRBD1. Germline CDR1 is SQVTM and CDR2 is ANQGSEA. The CDR3 covers 14 residues. The junction had 15 bases not matched to a gene; V was cut back by 5 bases and J by 11 bases. CDR3 sequence (DNA): TGCAGCGTTTCTCCCACAGGGGGCGCGAGAGTCGCTTTCTTT. Translation gives CSVSPTGGARVAFF.

This clone has a single count. CDR3 in amino acids: CASRPYLRGNTIYF. The DNA of the CDR3 is TGTGCCAGCAGACCCTATCTCCGTGGAAACACCATATATTTT. This chain uses TRBV6-5 with TRBJ1-3, with D hard to call. CDR3 length: 14 amino acids. Trimming took off 6 bases at V and 3 bases at J, with 12 bases between the two ends. Per the germline V gene, CDR1 is MNHEY and CDR2 is SVGAGI.

This clone was detected once. The chain joins TRBV30 to TRBJ1-1; a possible D gene is TRBD1 (5 bases). Trimming cost V 5 bases and J 0 bases, with 10 bases left between them. In germline, CDR1 is GTSNPN, CDR2 SVGIG (reference sequence). This CDR3 is 13 amino acids long. DNA for the CDR3: TGTGCCTGGGACAGTCTTATGAACACTGAAGCTTTCTTT. It yields the protein CAWDSLMNTEAFF.